This note documents a single TCR beta chain sequence. Its specificity is not known. Each donor's status was that of a healthy bone marrow donor. The data derive from a study of cytomegalovirus exposure and HLA in healthy donors. Study-wide context: Within an early data release were about 80 million unique TCRs drawn from HLA-typed donors. Whole-study results and caveats: In vitro confirmation showed three CMV-associated chains to be CMV antigen specific.

Deletions cut 5 bases from V and 11 bases from J, with 19 bases between. This CDR3 comprises 13 residues. Germline V lookup: CDR1 SGHKS, CDR2 YYEKEE (reference sequence). In the PCR, 60 Vbeta and 13 Jbeta primers were used. Original handling: Among the unique TCR beta chains that a later analysis counted, 80 million to 100 million in all, 9.5 million to 12 million were shared. Data came from immunoSEQ multiplex PCR; TCRdb stores just in-frame clones and leaves some out. V, J and clone size are taken as reported in that table, and D and trimming were inferred from the DNA itself. The table shows around 210,000 clones, with 70% to 90% occurring only once.

What was sequenced was PBMCs. This clonotype was sampled from a girl aged 2-10 years in good health and CMV-seronegative. This rearrangement joins TRBV5-5 to TRBJ1-1, with D uncertain. The DNA of the CDR3 is TGTGCCAGCAGTAACCTTGCGGGGTTTGGGGCTTTCTTT. Protein: CASSNLAGFGAFF.